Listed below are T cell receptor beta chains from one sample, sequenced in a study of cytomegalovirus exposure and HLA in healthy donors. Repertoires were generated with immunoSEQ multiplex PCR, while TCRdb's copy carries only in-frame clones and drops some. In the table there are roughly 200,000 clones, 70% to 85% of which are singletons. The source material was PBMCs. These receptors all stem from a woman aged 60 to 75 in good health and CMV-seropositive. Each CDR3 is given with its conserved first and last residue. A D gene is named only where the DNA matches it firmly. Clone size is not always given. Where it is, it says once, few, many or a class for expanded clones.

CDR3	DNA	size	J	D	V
CASSFGGASYNEQFF	TGTGCCAGCAGCTTTGGGGGCGCCTCCTACAATGAGCAGTTCTTC	NA	TRBJ2-1	NA	TRBV7-9
CASSLDRGRTEAFF	TGCGCCAGCAGCCTAGACAGGGGTCGCACTGAAGCTTTCTTT	NA	TRBJ1-1	TRBD1	TRBV4-3
CASSHLEAGRDEQFF	TGTGCCAGCAGCCACCTAGAGGCGGGAAGAGATGAGCAGTTCTTC	NA	TRBJ2-1	NA	TRBV7-9
CASSQDLSGGARGQYF	TGTGCCAGCAGCCAAGATCTTAGCGGGGGGGCAAGGGGGCAGTACTTC	few	TRBJ2-7	TRBD2	TRBV4-2
CSVAGEGPETQYF	TGCAGCGTTGCAGGGGAGGGTCCAGAGACCCAGTACTTC	NA	TRBJ2-5	NA	TRBV29-1
CASSSRIAKNIQYF	TGTGCCAGCAGCAGCAGGATAGCCAAAAACATTCAGTACTTC	NA	TRBJ2-4	NA	TRBV7-9
CASSSLGGGGGTEAFF	TGTGCCAGCAGCTCCTTAGGTGGGGGGGGTGGCACTGAAGCTTTCTTT	NA	TRBJ1-1	NA	TRBV7-9
CSVAPGLTNGGKQYF	TGCAGCGTGGCCCCGGGACTGACGAACGGAGGGAAGCAGTACTTC	NA	TRBJ2-7	NA	TRBV29-1
CASSEASGRAADTQYF	TGCGCCAGCAGCGAAGCTAGCGGGAGGGCCGCAGATACGCAGTATTTT	few	TRBJ2-3	TRBD2	TRBV5-1
CASSAQSGGSAYNEQFF	TGTGCCAGCAGTGCTCAGTCGGGCGGGAGTGCCTACAATGAGCAGTTCTTC	NA	TRBJ2-1	TRBD2	TRBV6-1
CASSPGGSFYNEQFF	TGTGCCAGTAGTCCTGGCGGGAGCTTCTACAATGAGCAGTTCTTC	NA	TRBJ2-1	TRBD2	TRBV19
CASSLQRGGNNEQFF	TGTGCCAGCAGCTTACAACGGGGGGGGAACAATGAGCAGTTCTTC	few	TRBJ2-1	TRBD2	TRBV7-9
CASSGLLARSYNEQFF	TGTGCCAGCAGTGGACTCCTAGCGAGATCCTACAATGAGCAGTTCTTC	NA	TRBJ2-1	NA	TRBV6-1
CAWSVSRVISGANVLTF	TGTGCCTGGAGTGTATCCAGGGTCATCTCTGGGGCCAACGTCCTGACTTTC	NA	TRBJ2-6	NA	TRBV30
CASSLANGGHSYGYTF	TGTGCCAGCAGCTTAGCGAACGGGGGGCATAGCTATGGCTACACCTTC	NA	TRBJ1-2	NA	TRBV7-9
CASSLVGAYQDNEQFF	TGTGCCAGCAGCTTAGTAGGGGCCTATCAGGACAATGAGCAGTTCTTC	NA	TRBJ2-1	NA	TRBV7-9
CASSLAQTSGGNEQFF	TGTGCCAGCAGCTTGGCTCAGACTAGCGGGGGAAATGAGCAGTTCTTC	NA	TRBJ2-1	TRBD2	TRBV5-4
CASSPSTGFTDTQYF	TGTGCCAGCAGCCCAAGTACAGGGTTCACAGATACGCAGTATTTT	NA	TRBJ2-3	NA	TRBV21-1
CAWSRGAGNTIYF	TGTGCCTGGAGTAGGGGTGCTGGAAACACCATATATTTT	NA	TRBJ1-3	NA	TRBV30
CASSLKSGAIYEQYF	TGTGCCAGCAGTTTAAAGTCAGGGGCGATCTACGAGCAGTACTTC	NA	TRBJ2-7	NA	TRBV27
CASSLGLANEQFF	TGTGCCAGCAGCTTAGGACTAGCTAATGAGCAGTTCTTC	NA	TRBJ2-1	TRBD2	TRBV11-3
CASSWSGRGTDTQYF	TGTGCCAGCAGCTGGAGCGGGAGAGGCACAGATACGCAGTATTTT	NA	TRBJ2-3	TRBD2	TRBV5-4
CASSPYKGRLAKNIQYF	TGTGCCAGCAGCCCCTACAAGGGGCGGCTAGCCAAAAACATTCAGTACTTC	NA	TRBJ2-4	NA	TRBV7-9
CASSPDRWLAGLKWTDTQYF	TGTGCCAGCAGTCCTGACCGGTGGCTAGCGGGACTCAAGTGGACAGATACGCAGTATTTT	NA	TRBJ2-3	TRBD2	TRBV14
CASSRRGGGETQYF	TGTGCCAGCAGTAGACGAGGGGGTGGGGAGACCCAGTACTTC	NA	TRBJ2-5	NA	TRBV5-6
CASSLAWRGQDTEAFF	TGTGCCAGCAGCTTAGCGTGGAGAGGGCAGGATACTGAAGCTTTCTTT	NA	TRBJ1-1	NA	TRBV7-9
CASIRAGGGEQYF	TGTGCCAGCATCAGGGCCGGTGGTGGCGAGCAGTACTTC	NA	TRBJ2-7	NA	TRBV6-5